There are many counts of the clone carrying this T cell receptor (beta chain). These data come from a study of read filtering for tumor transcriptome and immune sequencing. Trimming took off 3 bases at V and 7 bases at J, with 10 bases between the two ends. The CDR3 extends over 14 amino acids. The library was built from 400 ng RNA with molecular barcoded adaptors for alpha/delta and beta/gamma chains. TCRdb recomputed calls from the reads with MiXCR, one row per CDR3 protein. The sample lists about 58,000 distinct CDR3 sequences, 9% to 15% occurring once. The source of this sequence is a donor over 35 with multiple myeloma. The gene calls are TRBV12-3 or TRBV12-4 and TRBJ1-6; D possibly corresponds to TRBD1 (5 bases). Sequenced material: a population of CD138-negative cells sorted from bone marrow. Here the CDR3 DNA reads TGTGCCAGCAGTTTTACAGGAAAAAATTCACCCCTCCACTTT. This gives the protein CASSFTGKNSPLHF.